This T cell receptor (beta chain) originates from a study of blood T cell repertoires in COVID-19. Study details: Donors in the United States, Italy and Spain gave samples during acute or convalescent COVID-19.

Assay: immunoSEQ multiplex PCR; the TCRdb copy retains only in-frame clones and omits some. This table holds approximately 11,000 clones, approximately 91% found once. The sequence was collected from a woman aged 55-70 years with active COVID-19. The sequenced sample consisted of peripheral blood.

The CDR3 reads CASSSGGRSYEQYF. Here the CDR3 DNA reads TGCGCCAGCAGTTCAGGGGGTAGGTCCTACGAGCAGTACTTC. The rearrangement uses TRBV5-1 and TRBJ2-7, with 7 bases that match TRBD1. CDR1 SGHRS and CDR2 YFSETQ come from the germline V gene. V shed 5 bases and J 1 base; nucleotides not matched to a gene: 6. The CDR3 spans 14 residues.